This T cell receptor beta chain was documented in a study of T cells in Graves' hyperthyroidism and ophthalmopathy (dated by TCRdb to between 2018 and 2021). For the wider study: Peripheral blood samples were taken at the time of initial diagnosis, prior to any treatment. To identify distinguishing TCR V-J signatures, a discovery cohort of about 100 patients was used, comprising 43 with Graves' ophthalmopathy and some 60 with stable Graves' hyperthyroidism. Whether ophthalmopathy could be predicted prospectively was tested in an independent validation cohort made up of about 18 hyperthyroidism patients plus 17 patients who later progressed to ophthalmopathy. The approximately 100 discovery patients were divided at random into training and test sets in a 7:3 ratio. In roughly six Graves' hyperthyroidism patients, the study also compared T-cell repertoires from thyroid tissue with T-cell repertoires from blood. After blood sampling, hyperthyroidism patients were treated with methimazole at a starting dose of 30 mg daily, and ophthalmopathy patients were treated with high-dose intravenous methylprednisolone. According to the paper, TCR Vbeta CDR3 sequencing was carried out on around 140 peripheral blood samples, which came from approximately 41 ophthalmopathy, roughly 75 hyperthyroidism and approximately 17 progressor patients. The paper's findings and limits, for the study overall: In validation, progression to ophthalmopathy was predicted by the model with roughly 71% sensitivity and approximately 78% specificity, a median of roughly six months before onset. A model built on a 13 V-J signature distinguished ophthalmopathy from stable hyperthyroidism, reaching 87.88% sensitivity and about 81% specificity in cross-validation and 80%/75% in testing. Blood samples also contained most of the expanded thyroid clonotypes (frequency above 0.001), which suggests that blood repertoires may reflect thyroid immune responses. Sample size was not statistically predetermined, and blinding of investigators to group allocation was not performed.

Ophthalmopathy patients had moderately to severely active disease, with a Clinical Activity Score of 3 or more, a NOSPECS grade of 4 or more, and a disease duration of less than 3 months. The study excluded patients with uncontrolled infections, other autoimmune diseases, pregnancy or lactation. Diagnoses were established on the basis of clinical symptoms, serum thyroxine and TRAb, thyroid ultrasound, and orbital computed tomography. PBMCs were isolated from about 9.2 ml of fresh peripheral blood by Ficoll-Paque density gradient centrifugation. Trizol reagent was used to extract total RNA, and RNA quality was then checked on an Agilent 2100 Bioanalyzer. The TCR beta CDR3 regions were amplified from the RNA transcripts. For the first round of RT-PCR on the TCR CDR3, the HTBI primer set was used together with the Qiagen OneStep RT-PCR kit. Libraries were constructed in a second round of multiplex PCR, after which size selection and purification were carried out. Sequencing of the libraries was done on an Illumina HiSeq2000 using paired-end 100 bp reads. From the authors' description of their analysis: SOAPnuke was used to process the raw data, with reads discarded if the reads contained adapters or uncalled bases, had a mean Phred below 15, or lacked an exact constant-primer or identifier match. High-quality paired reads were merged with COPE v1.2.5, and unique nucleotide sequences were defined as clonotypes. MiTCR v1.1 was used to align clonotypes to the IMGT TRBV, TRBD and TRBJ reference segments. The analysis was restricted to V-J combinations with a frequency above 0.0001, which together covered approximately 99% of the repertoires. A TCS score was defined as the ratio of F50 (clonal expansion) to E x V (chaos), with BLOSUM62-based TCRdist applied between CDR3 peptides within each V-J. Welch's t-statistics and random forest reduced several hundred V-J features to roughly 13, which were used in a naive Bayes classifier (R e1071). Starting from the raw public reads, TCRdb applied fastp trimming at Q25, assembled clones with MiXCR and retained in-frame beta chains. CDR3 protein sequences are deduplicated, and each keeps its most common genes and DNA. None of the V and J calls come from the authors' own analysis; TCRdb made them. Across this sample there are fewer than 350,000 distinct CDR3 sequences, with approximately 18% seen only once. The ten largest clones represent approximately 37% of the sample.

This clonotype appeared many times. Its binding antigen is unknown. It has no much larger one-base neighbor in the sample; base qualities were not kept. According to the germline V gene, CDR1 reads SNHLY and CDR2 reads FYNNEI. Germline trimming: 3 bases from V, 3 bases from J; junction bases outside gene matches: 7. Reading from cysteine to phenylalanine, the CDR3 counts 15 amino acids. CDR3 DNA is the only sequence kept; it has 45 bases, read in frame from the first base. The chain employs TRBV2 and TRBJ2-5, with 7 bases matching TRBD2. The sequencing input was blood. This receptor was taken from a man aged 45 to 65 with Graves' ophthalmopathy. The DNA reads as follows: TGTGCCAGCAGTGAGAAGGGAGGGGTTAAAGAGACCCAGTACTTC. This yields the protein CASSEKGGVKETQYF.